These 25 T cell receptor beta chains came from one sample sequenced in a study of blood T cell repertoires in COVID-19 (dated by TCRdb to 2018 to 2020). Libraries came from the immunoSEQ multiplex PCR assay. As stored in TCRdb, this immuneACCESS dataset retains in-frame rearrangements with V and J assigned. A fraction of the clones does not appear; measured against another copy, unresolved V genes explain less than half of the discrepancy, and the remainder lacks a known reason. The sample includes roughly 330,000 clones, with around 87% observed a single time. Clones ranked in the top ten supply over 4% of the sample. The specimen sequenced was PBMCs or T cells enriched from blood (not recorded which). The source is a woman between 25 and 40 years old who had recovered from COVID-19.

The chain carries TRBV18 and TRBJ2-5; no reliable D call. CDR1 is KGHSH and CDR2 is LQKENI in the germline V gene. The CDR3 runs to 14 residues. Trimming removed 3 bases from V and 3 bases from J, with 11 bases in between. The CDR3: CASSPLKSKETQYF. In DNA, the CDR3 is TGTGCCAGCTCACCTCTAAAAAGCAAAGAGACCCAGTACTTC. Combining the CDR3 with reference TRBV18 and TRBJ2-5 gives the whole variable domain NAGVMQNPRHLVRRRGQEARLRCSPMKGHSHVYWYRQLPEEGLKFMVYLQKENIIDESGMPKERFSAEFPKEGPSILRIQQVVRGDSAAYFCASSPLKSKETQYFGPGTRLLVL.

This clone was detected only once. This chain uses TRBV27 with TRBJ1-5; a possible D gene is TRBD1 (5 bases). Germline V gives CDR1 MNHEY, CDR2 SMNVEV (reference sequence). This CDR3 has 14 amino acids. Trimming took 4 bases from V and 6 from J, leaving 13 bases between them. CDR3 sequence reads: CASSSSGGAQPQHF. CDR3 DNA: TGTGCCAGCAGTTCCTCGGGGGGTGCTCAGCCCCAGCATTTT.

This chain links TRBV28 with TRBJ1-1, with 7 bases identical to TRBD1. The V gene end was trimmed by 11 bases and the J gene end by 7 bases; junction bases not matched to a gene: 13. Looked up from germline, CDR1 is MDHEN and CDR2 is SYDVKM. The CDR3 extends over 13 amino acids. The CDR3 region has the DNA TGTGCCGGCGCCAGGGGGGAAGGTTTTGAAGCTTTCTTT. Protein: CAGARGEGFEAFF.

The chain carries TRBV5-6 and TRBJ2-3; the D gene is possibly TRBD2 (6 bases). CDR3 size: 16 residues. CDR1 SGHDT and CDR2 YYEEEE come from the germline V gene. Trimming removed 3 bases at V and 1 base at J, with 15 bases between. CDR3 sequence reads: CASSSLGLAGTDTQYF. DNA of the CDR3: TGTGCCAGCAGCTCACTGGGGTTAGCGGGCACAGATACGCAGTATTTT.

The rearrangement joins TRBV4-2 to TRBJ1-3; 7 nucleotides align to TRBD1. Germline V gene data show CDR1 as LGHNA and CDR2 as YNFKEQ. The CDR3 has 20 residues. The junction had 14 bases not matched to a gene; V was cut back by 0 bases and J by 0 bases. The CDR3 loop is CASSQDPYSPTGYSGNTIYF. The CDR3 nucleotides are TGTGCCAGCAGCCAAGATCCTTACTCGCCGACAGGGTACTCTGGAAACACCATATATTTT.

The rearrangement links TRBV2 to TRBJ1-1, with 9 bases fitting TRBD1. The CDR3 extends over 15 amino acids. The V segment lost 6 bases and the J segment 1 base; nucleotides outside the gene matches: 6. Germline-derived CDR1 and CDR2 are SNHLY and FYNNEI. The CDR3 loop is CASSRTGDGNTEAFF. CDR3 DNA sequence: TGTGCCAGCAGCCGGACAGGGGACGGGAACACTGAAGCTTTCTTT. The full variable domain, in which reference TRBV2 and TRBJ1-1 provide the parts outside the CDR3, is EPEVTQTPSHQVTQMGQEVILRCVPISNHLYFYWYRQILGQKVEFLVSFYNNEISEKSEIFDDQFSVERPDGSNFTLKIRSTKLEDSAMYFCASSRTGDGNTEAFFGQGTRLTVV.

The chain has TRBV5-1 and TRBJ2-2; no firm D call. Trimming removed 0 bases from V and 1 base from J, with 7 bases in between. Germline V gene data show CDR1 as SGHRS and CDR2 as YFSETQ. The CDR3 consists of 15 residues. CDR3 residues: CASSLGFGNTGELFF. CDR3 sequence (DNA): TGCGCCAGCAGCTTGGGTTTCGGGAACACCGGGGAGCTGTTTTTT.

CDR3 nucleotide sequence: TGTGCCAGCAGCTTCCTAAAACCAAGAGGGAGCTATGGCTACACCTTC. Amino acid sequence: CASSFLKPRGSYGYTF. The chain is built from TRBV5-6 and TRBJ1-2; no definite D call. The CDR3 runs to 16 residues. Trimming removed 2 bases from V and 4 bases from J, with 18 bases in between. The germline V gene has CDR1 SGHDT and CDR2 YYEEEE.

The gene calls are TRBV10-3 and TRBJ2-1; 10 nucleotides match TRBD1. Per germline, CDR1 ENHRY and CDR2 SYGVKD. The CDR3 extends over 13 amino acids. The V segment lost 10 bases and the J segment 6 bases; nucleotides outside the gene matches: 6. The CDR3 DNA follows: TGTGCCACGTCCCGGGACAGGGGCAATGAGCAGTTCTTC. It translates to CATSRDRGNEQFF.

V gene TRBV7-2 combines with J gene TRBJ1-5, with 8 bases aligning to TRBD1. Germline CDR1 reads SGHTA; CDR2 reads FQGNSA. CDR3 length: 17 residues. Trimming took 1 base from V and 5 from J; bases not matched to a gene: 10. The CDR3 spells CASSLDWRTGRDQPQHF. DNA for the CDR3: TGTGCCAGCAGCTTAGATTGGAGGACAGGGCGGGATCAGCCCCAGCATTTT.

V gene TRBV7-9 combines with J gene TRBJ1-4; D is undetermined. CDR1 is SEHNR, CDR2 FQNEAQ, per germline (reference sequence). V was shortened by 5 bases and J by 5 bases, with 18 bases between the two germline ends. The CDR3 is 16 residues long. The DNA for the CDR3 is TGTGCCAGCAGCACTAGCGTTGGCTTTTCAAATGAAAAACTGTTTTTT. Its protein is CASSTSVGFSNEKLFF.

This chain joins TRBV4-1 and TRBJ2-1, with 8 bases aligning to TRBD2. Trimming took 6 bases from V and 4 from J; bases not matched to a gene: 11. There are 16 residues in the CDR3. CDR1 and CDR2 (germline): MGHRA, YSYEKL. DNA for the CDR3: TGCGCCAGCAGAACGGCCCCCGGGGGGGGTTACAATGAGCAGTTCTTC. Protein: CASRTAPGGGYNEQFF.

The genes are TRBV2 and TRBJ1-4; maybe TRBD1 (6 bases). Germline V gene sequence: CDR1 SNHLY, CDR2 FYNNEI. With 3 bases removed from V and 7 bases from J, the gap between germline ends came to 12 bases. The CDR3 runs to 14 residues. CDR3 coding DNA: TGTGCCAGCAGTGATCACAGGGAGGGTGAAAAACTGTTTTTT. It translates to CASSDHREGEKLFF.

This chain uses TRBV19 with TRBJ1-1; D might be TRBD1 (5 bases). V lost 9 bases, J lost 1 base, and 18 bases lay in between. CDR1 is LNHDA and CDR2 is SQIVND in the germline V gene (reference sequence). The CDR3 sequence is 15 residues long. The CDR3 spells CASANLGRWNTEAFF. CDR3 sequence (DNA): TGTGCCAGCGCCAACCTGGGGCGGTGGAACACTGAAGCTTTCTTT.

The chain carries TRBV7-2 and TRBJ1-2; D might be TRBD1 (6 bases). The ends were cut back, 5 bases at V and 8 bases at J, with 18 bases in the middle. CDR1 is SGHTA and CDR2 is FQGNSA in the germline V gene. CDR3 size: 14 residues. In DNA, the CDR3 is TGTGCCAGCAGCCCGAAACAGGGAATATACGGCTACACCTTC. Its translation is CASSPKQGIYGYTF.

This chain links TRBV27 with TRBJ1-2; maybe TRBD1 (5 bases). The V and J ends lost 6 bases and 6 bases respectively, with 17 bases between them. Germline CDR1 MNHEY, CDR2 SMNVEV (reference sequence). This CDR3 contains 14 residues. The CDR3 here is CASSPSVGEDGYTF. CDR3 nucleotides: TGTGCCAGCAGCCCCTCCGTGGGGGAGGATGGCTACACCTTC.

The rearrangement uses TRBV5-4 and TRBJ2-5; TRBD1 might be the D (9 bases). The V and J ends lost 3 bases and 6 bases respectively, with 18 bases between them. CDR3 length: 15 residues. Germline V gene lookup returns CDR1 SGHNT and CDR2 YYREEE (reference sequence). The CDR3 sequence: CASSSGGGQGKTQYF. DNA for the CDR3: TGTGCCAGCAGCTCCGGGGGGGGACAGGGTAAGACCCAGTACTTC.

The chain couples TRBV10-3 to TRBJ1-2, with D tentatively TRBD1 (5 bases). Germline V gives CDR1 ENHRY, CDR2 SYGVKD. CDR3 size: 15 residues. Trimming cost V 0 bases and J 8 bases, with 16 bases left between them. CDR3 residues: CAISESGRDSAGYTF. CDR3 DNA: TGTGCCATCAGTGAGTCAGGTCGGGACTCCGCGGGCTACACCTTC.

The chain employs TRBV10-1 and TRBJ1-6, with D maybe TRBD1 (5 bases). The V end lost 2 bases, the J end lost 8 bases, and 16 bases lay between the germline ends. Germline CDR1 WNHNN, CDR2 SYGVQD (reference sequence). CDR3 length equals 16 residues. The CDR3 loop reads CASSERQRWLYSPLHF. For the CDR3, the DNA is TGCGCCAGCAGTGAGAGACAGAGATGGCTCTATTCACCCCTCCACTTT.

The chain recombines TRBV18 with TRBJ2-1; no reliable D call. The CDR3 spans 14 residues. Trimming removed 3 bases at V and 10 bases at J, with 16 bases between. Germline values: CDR1 KGHSH, CDR2 LQKENI. CDR3 sequence reads: CASSPVTDSGEQFF. The CDR3 DNA sequence: TGTGCCAGCTCACCCGTAACCGACTCCGGAGAGCAGTTCTTC.

J is TRBJ2-5 and V is TRBV10-3, with D maybe TRBD1 (5 bases). The CDR3 length is 13 residues. Trimming pared 2 bases from V and 4 bases from J, leaving 8 bases between. Germline V lookup: CDR1 ENHRY, CDR2 SYGVKD. The DNA of the CDR3 is TGTGCCATCAGTGAGGGGGCCGTAGAGACCCAGTACTTC. This codes for CAISEGAVETQYF.

This CDR3 reads CASSPSGARPYF. DNA for the CDR3: TGTGCCAGCAGCCCATCTGGGGCTAGACCGTACTTC. The gene calls are TRBV3-1 (or the pseudogene TRBV3-2) and TRBJ2-7; D perhaps matches TRBD1 (5 bases). The CDR3 extends over 12 amino acids. V lost 4 bases to trimming and J lost 12 bases, with 16 bases between them. From germline, CDR1 is LGHDT and CDR2 YNNKEL (reference sequence).

The rearrangement joins TRBV6-4 to TRBJ1-1; 10 bases line up with TRBD1. Germline-derived CDR1 and CDR2 are MRHNA and SNTAGT. This CDR3 spans 14 amino acids. V lost 6 bases, J lost 0 bases, and 1 base stayed unmatched. The CDR3 here is CASRGTGVNTEAFF. CDR3 coding DNA: TGTGCCAGCAGGGGGACAGGGGTGAACACTGAAGCTTTCTTT.

The V call is TRBV3-1 (or the pseudogene TRBV3-2), the J call TRBJ1-6; no firm D call. Germline values: CDR1 LGHDT, CDR2 YNNKEL (reference sequence). Trimming removed 2 bases at V and 8 bases at J, with 13 bases between. The CDR3 runs to 15 residues. The CDR3 DNA follows: TGTGCCAGCAGCCAATCCTTCCTGTCGGATTCACCCCTCCACTTT. As protein: CASSQSFLSDSPLHF.

This chain links TRBV7-8 with TRBJ1-1; weak D call: TRBD1 (5 bases). CDR3 length: 16 residues. The germline V and J ends were trimmed by 5 bases and 0 bases, with 16 bases remaining between them. Germline CDR1 SGHVS, CDR2 FQNEAQ. The DNA of the CDR3 is TGTGCCAGCAGCGCCCGGGCGGGGCCTCTGAACACTGAAGCTTTCTTT. Its protein product is CASSARAGPLNTEAFF.